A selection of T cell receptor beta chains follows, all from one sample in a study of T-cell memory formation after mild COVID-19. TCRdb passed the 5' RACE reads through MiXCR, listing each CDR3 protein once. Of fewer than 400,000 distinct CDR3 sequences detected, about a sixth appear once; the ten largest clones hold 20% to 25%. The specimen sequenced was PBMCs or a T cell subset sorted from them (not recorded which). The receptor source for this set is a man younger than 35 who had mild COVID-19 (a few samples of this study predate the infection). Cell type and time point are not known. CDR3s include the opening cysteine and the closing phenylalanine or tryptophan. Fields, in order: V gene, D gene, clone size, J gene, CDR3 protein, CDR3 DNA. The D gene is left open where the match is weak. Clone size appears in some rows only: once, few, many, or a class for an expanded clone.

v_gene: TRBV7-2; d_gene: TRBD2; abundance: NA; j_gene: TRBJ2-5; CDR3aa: CASSVASGGAQETQYF; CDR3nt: TGTGCCAGCAGCGTCGCTAGCGGGGGGGCCCAAGAGACCCAGTACTTC
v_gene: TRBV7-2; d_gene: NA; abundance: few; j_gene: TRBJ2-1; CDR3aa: CASSLGFLTYNEQFF; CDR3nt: TGTGCCAGCAGCTTAGGTTTCCTTACCTACAATGAGCAGTTCTTC
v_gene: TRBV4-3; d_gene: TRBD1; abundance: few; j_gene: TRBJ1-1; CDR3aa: CASSRYRGNTEAFF; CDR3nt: TGCGCCAGCAGCCGATACAGGGGGAACACTGAAGCTTTCTTT
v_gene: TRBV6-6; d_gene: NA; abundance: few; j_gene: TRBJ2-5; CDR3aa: CASSRPEETQYF; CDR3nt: TGTGCCAGCAGCAGACCCGAAGAGACCCAGTACTTC
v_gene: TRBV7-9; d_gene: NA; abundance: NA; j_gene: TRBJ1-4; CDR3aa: CASSLDPRAIKLFF; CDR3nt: TGTGCCAGCAGCTTAGATCCAAGGGCCATAAAACTGTTTTTT
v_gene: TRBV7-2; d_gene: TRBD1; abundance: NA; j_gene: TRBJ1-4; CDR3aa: CASSLGTDPLGWEKLFF; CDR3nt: TGTGCCAGCAGCCTCGGGACAGACCCGTTGGGGTGGGAAAAACTGTTTTTT
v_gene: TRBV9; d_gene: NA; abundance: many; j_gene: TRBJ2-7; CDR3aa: CASKAQQYF; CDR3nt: TGTGCCAGCAAAGCTCAGCAGTACTTC
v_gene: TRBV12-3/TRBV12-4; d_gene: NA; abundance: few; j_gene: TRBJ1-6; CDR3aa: CASSFSWQGGSPLHF; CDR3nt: TGTGCCAGCAGTTTTTCTTGGCAGGGCGGCTCACCCCTCCACTTT
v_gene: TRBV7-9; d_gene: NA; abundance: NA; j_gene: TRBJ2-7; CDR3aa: CASSEPGARSYEQYF; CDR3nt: TGTGCCAGCAGCGAGCCAGGGGCGCGTTCCTACGAGCAGTACTTC
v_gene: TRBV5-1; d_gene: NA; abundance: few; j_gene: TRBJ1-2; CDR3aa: CASSVTAGLDGYTF; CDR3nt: TGCGCCAGCAGCGTAACGGCAGGACTGGATGGCTACACCTTC
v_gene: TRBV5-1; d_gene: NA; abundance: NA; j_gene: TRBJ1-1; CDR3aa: CASSLVHPGTEAFF; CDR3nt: TGCGCCAGCAGCTTGGTCCACCCGGGCACTGAAGCTTTCTTT
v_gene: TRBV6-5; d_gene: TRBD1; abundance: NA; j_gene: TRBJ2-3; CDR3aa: CASSYGTGRADTQYF; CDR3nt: TGTGCCAGCAGTTACGGGACAGGGAGGGCAGATACGCAGTATTTT
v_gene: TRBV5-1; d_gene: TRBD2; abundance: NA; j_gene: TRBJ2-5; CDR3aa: CASSQRLAQETQYF; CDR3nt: TGCGCCAGCAGCCAGCGACTAGCCCAAGAGACCCAGTACTTC
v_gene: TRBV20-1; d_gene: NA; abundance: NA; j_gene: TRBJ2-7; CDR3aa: CSASEGSSEQYF; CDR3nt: TGCAGTGCTAGTGAGGGTTCGAGCGAGCAGTACTTC
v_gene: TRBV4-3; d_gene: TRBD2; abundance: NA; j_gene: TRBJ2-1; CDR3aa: CASSTGSGGIFLYNEQFF; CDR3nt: TGCGCCAGCAGCACAGGTAGCGGGGGGATCTTTCTCTACAATGAGCAGTTCTTC
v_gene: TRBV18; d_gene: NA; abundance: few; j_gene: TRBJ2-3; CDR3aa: CASSQRKADTQYF; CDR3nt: TGTGCCAGCTCACAGCGCAAGGCAGATACGCAGTATTTT
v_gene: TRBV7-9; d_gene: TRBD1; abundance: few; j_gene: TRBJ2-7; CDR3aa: CASSGTGYEQYF; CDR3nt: TGTGCCAGCAGCGGGACAGGCTACGAGCAGTACTTC
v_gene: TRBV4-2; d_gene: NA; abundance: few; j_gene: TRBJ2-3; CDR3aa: CASSQVTASTDTQYF; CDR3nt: TGTGCCAGCAGCCAAGTGACAGCTAGCACAGATACGCAGTATTTT
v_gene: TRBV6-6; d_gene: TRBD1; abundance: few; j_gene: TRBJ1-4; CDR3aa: CASQEPQGRTNEKLFF; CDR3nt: TGTGCCAGTCAAGAACCACAGGGGAGAACTAATGAAAAACTGTTTTTT
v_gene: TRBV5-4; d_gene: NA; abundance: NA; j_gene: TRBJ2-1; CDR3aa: CASSSKENEQFF; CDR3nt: TGTGCCAGCAGCTCTAAGGAGAATGAGCAGTTCTTC
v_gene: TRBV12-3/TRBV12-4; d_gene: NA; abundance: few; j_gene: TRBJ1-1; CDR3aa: CASIGQKNTEAFF; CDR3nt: TGTGCCAGCATTGGACAGAAGAACACTGAAGCTTTCTTT
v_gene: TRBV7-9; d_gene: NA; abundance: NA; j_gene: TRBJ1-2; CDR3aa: CASSLSIRGYTF; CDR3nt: TGTGCCAGCAGCTTATCAATCCGGGGCTACACCTTC
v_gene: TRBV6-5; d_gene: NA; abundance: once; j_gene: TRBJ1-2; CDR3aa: CASSYSALLDGYTF; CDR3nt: TGTGCCAGCAGTTACTCGGCCCTGCTGGATGGCTACACCTTC
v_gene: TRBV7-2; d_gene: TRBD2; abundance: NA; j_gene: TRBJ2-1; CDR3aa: CASSPGPYGGGYNEQFF; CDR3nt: TGTGCCAGCAGCCCTGGCCCTTACGGCGGGGGATACAATGAGCAGTTCTTC
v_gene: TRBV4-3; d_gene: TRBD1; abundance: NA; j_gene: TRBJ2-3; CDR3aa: CASSQGACRDRGLADTQYF; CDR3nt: TGCGCCAGCAGCCAAGGGGCATGTAGGGACAGGGGGCTCGCAGATACGCAGTATTTT
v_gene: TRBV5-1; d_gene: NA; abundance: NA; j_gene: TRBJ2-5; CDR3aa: CASTRGSTSRETQYF; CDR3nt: TGCGCCAGCACCAGGGGTTCGACTAGCAGAGAGACCCAGTACTTC
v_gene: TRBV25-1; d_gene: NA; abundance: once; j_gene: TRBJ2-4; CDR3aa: CASSDLSGKTAKNIQYF; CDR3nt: TGTGCCAGCAGTGATCTCTCTGGGAAGACGGCCAAAAACATTCAGTACTTC
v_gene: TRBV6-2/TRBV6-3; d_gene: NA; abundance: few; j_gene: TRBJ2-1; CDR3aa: CASSYINPAYNEQFF; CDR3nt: TGTGCCAGCAGTTACATCAACCCCGCCTACAATGAGCAGTTCTTC
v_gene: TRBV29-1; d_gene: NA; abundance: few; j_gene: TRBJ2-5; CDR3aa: CSVVGDRDGQETQYF; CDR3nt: TGCAGCGTTGTCGGGGACCGGGACGGGCAAGAGACCCAGTACTTC
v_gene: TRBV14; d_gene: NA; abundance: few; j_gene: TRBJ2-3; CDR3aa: CASSHGPGFYTDTQYF; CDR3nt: TGTGCCAGCAGCCACGGCCCGGGGTTCTACACAGATACGCAGTATTTT
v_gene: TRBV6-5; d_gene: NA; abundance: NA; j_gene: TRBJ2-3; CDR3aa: CASSYSSTGGGQYF; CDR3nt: TGTGCCAGCAGTTACTCGTCAACTGGAGGGGGGCAGTATTTT
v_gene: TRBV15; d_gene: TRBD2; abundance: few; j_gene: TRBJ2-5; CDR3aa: CATSTPLGLANSETQYF; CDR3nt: TGTGCCACCAGCACCCCCCTTGGACTAGCGAATTCAGAGACCCAGTACTTC
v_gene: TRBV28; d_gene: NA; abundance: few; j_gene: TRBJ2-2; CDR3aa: CASKSRAGRAGELFF; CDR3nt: TGTGCCAGCAAGTCCCGGGCAGGGCGGGCCGGGGAGCTGTTTTTT
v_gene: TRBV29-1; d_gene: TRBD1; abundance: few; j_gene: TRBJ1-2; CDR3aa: CSVKTGDYGYTF; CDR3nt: TGCAGCGTCAAAACAGGGGACTATGGCTACACCTTC
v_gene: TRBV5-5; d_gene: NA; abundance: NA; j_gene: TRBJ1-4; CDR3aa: CASGHPTNEKLFF; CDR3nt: TGTGCCAGCGGCCACCCAACTAATGAAAAACTGTTTTTT
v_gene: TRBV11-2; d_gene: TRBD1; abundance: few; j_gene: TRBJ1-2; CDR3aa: CASSLEALTGYGYTF; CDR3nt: TGTGCCAGCAGCTTAGAAGCCTTGACAGGGTATGGCTACACCTTC
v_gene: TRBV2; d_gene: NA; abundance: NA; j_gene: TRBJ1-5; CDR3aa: CASLEGGLGSNQPQHF; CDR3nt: TGTGCCAGCCTCGAGGGGGGGCTGGGTAGCAATCAGCCCCAGCATTTT
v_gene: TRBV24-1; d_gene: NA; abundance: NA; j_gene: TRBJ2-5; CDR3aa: CATSKGYQETQYF; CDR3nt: TGTGCCACCAGTAAAGGATACCAAGAGACCCAGTACTTC
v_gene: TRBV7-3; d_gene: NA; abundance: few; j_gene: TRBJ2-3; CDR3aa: CASSLGGARDTQYF; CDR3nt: TGTGCCAGCAGCTTAGGAGGGGCGAGGGATACGCAGTATTTT
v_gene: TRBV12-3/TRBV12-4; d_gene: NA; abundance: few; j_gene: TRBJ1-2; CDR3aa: CASSFEGRANYGYTF; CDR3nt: TGTGCCAGCAGTTTTGAGGGTCGCGCTAACTATGGCTACACCTTC
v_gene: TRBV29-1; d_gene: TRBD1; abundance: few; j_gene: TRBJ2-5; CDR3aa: CSVEFARGRETQYF; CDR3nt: TGCAGCGTTGAATTCGCGAGGGGGCGGGAGACCCAGTACTTC
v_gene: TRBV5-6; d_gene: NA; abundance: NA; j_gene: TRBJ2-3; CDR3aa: CASSFPQDTQYF; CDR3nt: TGTGCCAGCAGCTTCCCACAAGATACGCAGTATTTT
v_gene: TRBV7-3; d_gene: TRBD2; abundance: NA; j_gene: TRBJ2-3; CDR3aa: CASSPVPRGAGGDTQYF; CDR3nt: TGTGCCAGCAGCCCCGTCCCGCGGGGGGCGGGGGGAGATACGCAGTATTTT
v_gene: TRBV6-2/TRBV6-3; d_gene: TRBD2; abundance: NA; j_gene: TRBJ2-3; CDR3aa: CASSYSGVDTQYF; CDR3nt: TGTGCCAGCAGTTACAGCGGGGTAGATACGCAGTATTTT
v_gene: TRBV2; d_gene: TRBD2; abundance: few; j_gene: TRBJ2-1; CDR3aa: CARGLAGGYNEQFF; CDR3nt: TGTGCCAGGGGACTAGCGGGGGGGTACAATGAGCAGTTCTTC
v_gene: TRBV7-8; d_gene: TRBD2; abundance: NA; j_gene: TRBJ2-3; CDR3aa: CASSSDTLAGGTFVSDTQYF; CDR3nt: TGTGCCAGCAGCTCCGACACTCTAGCGGGGGGGACCTTCGTCTCAGATACGCAGTATTTT
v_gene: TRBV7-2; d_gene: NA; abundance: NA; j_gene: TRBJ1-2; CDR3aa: CASTQGFGYTF; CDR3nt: TGTGCCAGCACCCAGGGGTTCGGCTACACCTTC
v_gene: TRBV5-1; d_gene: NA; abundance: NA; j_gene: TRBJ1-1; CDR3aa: CASFTPTEAFF; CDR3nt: TGCGCCAGCTTTACCCCTACTGAAGCTTTCTTT
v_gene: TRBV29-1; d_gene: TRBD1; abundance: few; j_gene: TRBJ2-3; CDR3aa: CSVGQRPDTQYF; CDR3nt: TGCAGCGTGGGACAGCGCCCCGATACGCAGTATTTT
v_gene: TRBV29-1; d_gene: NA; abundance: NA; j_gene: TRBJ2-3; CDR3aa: CSVVRDIPDTQYF; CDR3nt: TGCAGCGTCGTCCGGGATATTCCAGATACGCAGTATTTT
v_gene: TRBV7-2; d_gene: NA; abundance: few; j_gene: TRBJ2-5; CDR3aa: CASSTGRERGETQYF; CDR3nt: TGTGCCAGCAGTACTGGACGAGAGAGGGGAGAGACCCAGTACTTC
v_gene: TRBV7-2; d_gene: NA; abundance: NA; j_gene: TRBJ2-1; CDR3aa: CASSFGRSSYNEQFF; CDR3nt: TGTGCCAGCAGCTTCGGACGAAGCTCCTACAATGAGCAGTTCTTC
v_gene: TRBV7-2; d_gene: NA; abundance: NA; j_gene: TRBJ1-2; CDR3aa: CASSLIGQGGYTF; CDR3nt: TGTGCCAGCAGCTTAATAGGTCAGGGAGGCTACACCTTC
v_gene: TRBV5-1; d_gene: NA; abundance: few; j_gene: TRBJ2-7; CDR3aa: CASSLDSRHEQYF; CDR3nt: TGCGCCAGCAGCTTGGACAGTCGACACGAGCAGTACTTC